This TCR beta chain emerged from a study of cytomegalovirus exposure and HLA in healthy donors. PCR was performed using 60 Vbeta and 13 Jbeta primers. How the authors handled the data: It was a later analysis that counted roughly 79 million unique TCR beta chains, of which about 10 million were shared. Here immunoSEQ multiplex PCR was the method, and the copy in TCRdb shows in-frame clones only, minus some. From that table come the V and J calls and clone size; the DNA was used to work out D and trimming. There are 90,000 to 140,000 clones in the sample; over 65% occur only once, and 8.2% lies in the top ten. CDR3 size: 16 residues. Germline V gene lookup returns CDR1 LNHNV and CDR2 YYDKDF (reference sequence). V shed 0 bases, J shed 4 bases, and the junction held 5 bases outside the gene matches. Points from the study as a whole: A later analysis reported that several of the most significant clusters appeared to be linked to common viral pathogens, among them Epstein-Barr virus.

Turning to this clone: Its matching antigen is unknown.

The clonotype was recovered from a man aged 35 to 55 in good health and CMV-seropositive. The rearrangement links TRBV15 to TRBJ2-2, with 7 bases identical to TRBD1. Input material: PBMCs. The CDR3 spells CATSRDLYRGTGELFF. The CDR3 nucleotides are TGTGCCACCAGCAGAGATCTTTACAGGGGCACCGGGGAGCTGTTTTTT. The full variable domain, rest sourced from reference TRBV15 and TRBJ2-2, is DAMVIQNPRYQVTQFGKPVTLSCSQTLNHNVMYWYQQKSSQAPKLLFHYYDKDFNNEADTPDNFQSRRPNTSFCFLDIRSPGLGDTAMYLCATSRDLYRGTGELFFGEGSRLTVL.